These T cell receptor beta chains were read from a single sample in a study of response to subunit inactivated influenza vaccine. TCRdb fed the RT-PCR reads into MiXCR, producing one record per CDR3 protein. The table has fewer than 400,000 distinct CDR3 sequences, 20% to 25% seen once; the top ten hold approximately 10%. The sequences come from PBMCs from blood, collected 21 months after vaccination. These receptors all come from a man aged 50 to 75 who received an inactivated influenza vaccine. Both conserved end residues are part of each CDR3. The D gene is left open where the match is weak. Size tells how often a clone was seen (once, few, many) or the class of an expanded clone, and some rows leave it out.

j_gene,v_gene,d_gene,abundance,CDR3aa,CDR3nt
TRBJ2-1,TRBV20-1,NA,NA,CSTAQRTRGGGEQFF,TGCAGCACTGCTCAGAGGACTCGCGGAGGGGGGGAGCAGTTCTTC
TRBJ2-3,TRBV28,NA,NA,CASMGSRMSDTQYF,TGTGCCAGCATGGGGAGTAGAATGTCAGATACGCAGTATTTT
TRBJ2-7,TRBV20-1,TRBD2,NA,CSAPSGSLIEQYF,TGCAGTGCTCCTAGCGGGAGTCTGATCGAGCAGTACTTC
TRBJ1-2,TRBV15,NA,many,CATSRDVGNYGYTF,TGTGCCACCAGCAGAGATGTGGGTAACTATGGCTACACCTTC
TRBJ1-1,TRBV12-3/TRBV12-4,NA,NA,CASSLQALNTEAFF,TGTGCCAGCAGTTTGCAGGCCCTGAACACTGAAGCTTTCTTT
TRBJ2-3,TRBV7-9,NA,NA,CASSLGQGSTDTQYF,TGTGCCAGCAGCTTAGGGCAGGGGAGCACAGATACGCAGTATTTT
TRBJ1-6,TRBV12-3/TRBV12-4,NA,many,CASSGVIVGAPLHF,TGTGCCAGCAGCGGGGTTATCGTCGGCGCACCCCTCCACTTT
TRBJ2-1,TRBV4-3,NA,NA,CASSQVTGRGTDEQFF,TGCGCCAGCAGCCAAGTGACGGGACGGGGTACCGATGAGCAGTTCTTC
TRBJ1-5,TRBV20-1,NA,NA,CSARGDLFNQPQHF,TGCAGTGCTAGAGGGGACTTGTTCAATCAGCCCCAGCATTTT
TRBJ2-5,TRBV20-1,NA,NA,CSARDARARETQYF,TGCAGTGCTAGAGACGCCAGGGCGCGGGAGACCCAGTACTTC
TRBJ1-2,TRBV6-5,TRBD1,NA,CASSFNRGQGGYTF,TGTGCCAGCAGTTTCAACAGGGGACAGGGAGGCTACACCTTC
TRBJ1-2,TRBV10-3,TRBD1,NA,CAIWIRGLEGYTF,TGTGCCATCTGGATCAGGGGGTTGGAGGGCTACACCTTC
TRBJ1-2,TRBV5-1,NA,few,CASSLESSDYGYTF,TGCGCCAGCAGCTTGGAATCCAGTGACTATGGCTACACCTTC
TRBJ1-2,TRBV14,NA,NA,CASSQRGAGNYGYTF,TGTGCCAGCAGCCAACGGGGGGCTGGGAACTATGGCTACACCTTC
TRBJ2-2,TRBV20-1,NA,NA,CSASAGNTGELFF,TGCAGTGCTAGTGCAGGGAACACCGGGGAGCTGTTTTTT
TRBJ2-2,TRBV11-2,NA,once,CASRPDRTGELFF,TGTGCCAGCAGACCAGACAGGACCGGGGAGCTGTTTTTC
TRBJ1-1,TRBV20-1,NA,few,CSARGGRGMNTEAFF,TGCAGTGCTAGAGGGGGAAGGGGCATGAACACTGAAGCTTTCTTT
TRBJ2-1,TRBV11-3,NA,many,CASSPPGLYNEQFF,TGTGCCAGCAGCCCTCCGGGCCTTTACAATGAGCAGTTCTTC
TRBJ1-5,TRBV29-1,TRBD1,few,CSVRDSSNQPQHF,TGCAGCGTGAGGGACAGCTCCAATCAGCCCCAGCATTTT
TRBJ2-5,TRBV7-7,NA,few,CASSLGGLSATQYF,TGTGCCAGCAGCCTCGGCGGACTGTCAGCGACCCAGTACTTC
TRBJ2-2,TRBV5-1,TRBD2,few,CASSPGIAGVNTGELFF,TGCGCCAGCAGCCCCGGGATAGCGGGGGTCAACACCGGGGAGCTGTTTTTT
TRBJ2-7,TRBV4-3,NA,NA,CASSQSLGGYYEQYF,TGCGCCAGCAGCCAAAGTCTAGGCGGATACTACGAGCAGTACTTC
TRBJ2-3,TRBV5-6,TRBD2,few,CASSLRLAGSTDTQYF,TGTGCCAGCAGCTTGCGACTAGCGGGGAGCACAGATACGCAGTATTTT
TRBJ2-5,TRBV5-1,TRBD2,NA,CASSGTSSEETQYF,TGCGCCAGCAGCGGGACTAGCTCCGAAGAGACCCAGTACTTC
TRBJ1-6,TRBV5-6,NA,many,CASSLARQADSPLHF,TGTGCCAGCAGCTTGGCCAGGCAGGCCGATTCACCCCTCCACTTT
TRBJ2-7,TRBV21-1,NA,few,CASSKGGLPYF,TGTGCCAGCAGCAAAGGCGGCCTACCTTATTTC
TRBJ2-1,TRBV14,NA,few,CASSQDIGEQFF,TGTGCCAGCAGCCAAGACATCGGTGAGCAGTTCTTC
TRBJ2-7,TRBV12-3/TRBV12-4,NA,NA,CASQGPSSYEQYF,TGTGCCAGCCAGGGCCCCAGCTCCTACGAGCAGTACTTC
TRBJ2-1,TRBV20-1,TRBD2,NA,CSARDRGRAIFVNEQFF,TGCAGTGCTAGAGATCGAGGGAGGGCCATATTTGTGAATGAGCAGTTCTTC
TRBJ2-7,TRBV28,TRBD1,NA,CASSLTGKEYEQYF,TGTGCCAGCAGTCTGACAGGGAAAGAGTACGAGCAGTACTTC
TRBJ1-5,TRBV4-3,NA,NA,CASSQVRDQPQHF,TGCGCCAGCAGCCAAGTTCGGGATCAGCCCCAGCATTTT
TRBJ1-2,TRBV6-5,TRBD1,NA,CASSYSDRVGGYTF,TGTGCCAGCAGTTACTCCGACAGGGTTGGAGGCTACACCTTC
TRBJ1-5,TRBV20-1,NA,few,CSARQGAGSNQPQHF,TGCAGTGCTCGGCAGGGCGCCGGCAGCAATCAGCCCCAGCATTTT
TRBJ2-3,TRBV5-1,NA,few,CASSAGRHRSDTQYF,TGCGCCAGCAGCGCCGGACGGCATCGGTCAGATACGCAGTATTTT
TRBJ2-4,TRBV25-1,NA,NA,CASSEYYRNIQYF,TGTGCCAGCAGTGAATATTACAGAAACATTCAGTACTTC
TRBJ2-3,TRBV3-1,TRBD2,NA,CASSSPGLADPSTDTQYF,TGTGCCAGCAGCTCCCCGGGACTAGCAGACCCTAGCACAGATACGCAGTATTTT
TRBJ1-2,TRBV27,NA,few,CASSLRWTAGIDYGYTF,TGTGCCAGCAGTTTAAGATGGACCGCGGGCATTGACTATGGCTACACCTTC
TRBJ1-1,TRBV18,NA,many,CASSPLPGEGILKNTEAFF,TGTGCCAGCTCACCCCTTCCAGGGGAGGGAATACTAAAGAACACTGAAGCTTTCTTT
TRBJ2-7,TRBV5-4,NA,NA,CASSLGDFHEQYF,TGTGCCAGCAGCTTGGGGGACTTCCACGAGCAGTACTTC
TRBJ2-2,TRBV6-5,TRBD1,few,CASSYSRTGITGELFF,TGTGCCAGCAGTTACTCTCGGACAGGGATCACCGGGGAGCTGTTTTTT
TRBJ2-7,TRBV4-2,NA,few,CASSQAQRDEQYF,TGTGCCAGCAGCCAAGCTCAGCGGGACGAGCAGTACTTC
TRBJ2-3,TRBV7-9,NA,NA,CASSLEARTDTQYF,TGTGCCAGCAGCTTAGAAGCCCGCACAGATACGCAGTATTTT
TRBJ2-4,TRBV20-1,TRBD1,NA,CSATTGLAKNIQYF,TGCAGTGCTACGACAGGGTTAGCCAAAAACATTCAGTACTTC
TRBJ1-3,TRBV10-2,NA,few,CASSVFGGANTIYF,TGCGCCAGCAGTGTTTTCGGGGGAGCAAACACCATATATTTT
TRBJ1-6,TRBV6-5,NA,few,CASSYFLDSYNSPLHF,TGTGCCAGCAGTTACTTTCTGGACAGCTATAATTCACCCCTCCACTTT
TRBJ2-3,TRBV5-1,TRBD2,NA,CASSSSGRYTDTQYF,TGCGCCAGCAGCTCAAGCGGGAGATACACAGATACGCAGTATTTT
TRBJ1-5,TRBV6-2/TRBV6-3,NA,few,CASSYRYQPQHF,TGTGCCAGCAGTTACCGATATCAGCCCCAGCATTTT
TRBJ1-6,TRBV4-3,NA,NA,CASSLDRTRDSPLHF,TGCGCCAGCAGCCTAGACCGGACAAGGGATTCACCCCTCCACTTT